These 2 T cell receptor beta chains were all obtained from the same sample, sequenced in a study of tumor-infiltrating lymphocytes in primary liver carcinoma. TCR beta cDNA was prepared out of roughly 0.5 ug total RNA by means of a constant-region primer. ARM-PCR was slightly modified, and three nested multiplex PCR rounds with it gave rise to the TCR beta libraries. TRBV1-TRBV30 forward primers paired with a C-beta reverse primer were used in the first two PCR rounds, which ran roughly 10 cycles each. TCRdb fed the multiplex PCR reads into MiXCR, producing one record per CDR3 protein. The sample holds about 210,000 distinct CDR3 sequences, around 81% seen once. From unsorted bulk tissue weighing roughly 17-31 mg, DNA and RNA were co-extracted. The sequencing input was tumor tissue from primary liver carcinoma. Receptors originate from a man aged 40-49 years with primary liver carcinoma and hepatitis B virus infection.

Details on this clonotype: A much larger clone differs by one base, so this may be a read error. The chain combines TRBV2 with TRBJ2-5; unclear D gene. From germline, CDR1 is SNHLY and CDR2 FYNNEI. This CDR3 contains 10 residues. CDR3 sequence: CASSEEIQYF. The CDR3, as DNA: TGTGCCAGCAGTGAAGAGATCCAGTACTTC.

The V and J genes are TRBV29-1 and TRBJ2-2, with no clear D. This CDR3 comprises 15 residues. V lost 0 bases, J lost 5 bases, and 13 bases lay in between. The germline gives CDR1 SQVTM, CDR2 ANQGSEA. The chain's CDR3 is CSVEDCKGRTGELFF. The CDR3 region has the DNA TGCAGCGTTGAAGACTGCAAGGGAAGGACCGGGGAGCTGTTTTTT.